The 28 T cell receptor beta chains listed next were all sequenced from one sample in a study of blood T cells in healthy people across ages. A J-beta primer mix and a sample-barcoded 5' primer were used in a second PCR of about 6 to 12 cycles. TCRdb re-analysed the 5' RACE reads in MiXCR, keeping a single row per CDR3 protein. The repertoire holds fewer than 900,000 distinct CDR3 sequences, with around 46% as singletons. Source material: blood. The receptors were sampled from a woman in her sixties or seventies in good health.

Comment on this clonotype: A much more abundant neighbour one base away suggests this may be a read error. CDR3 loop: CAWDRDTEAFF. CDR3 DNA: TGTGCCTGGGACAGGGACACTGAAGCTTTCTTT. The chain uses TRBV30 and TRBJ1-1; 7 nucleotides line up with TRBD1. Germline CDR1 reads GTSNPN; CDR2 reads SVGIG (reference sequence). The CDR3 loop spans 11 amino acids. The junction had 0 bases not matched to a gene; V was cut back by 5 bases and J by 3 bases.

The table lists this clonotype with a few counts. DNA for the CDR3: TGTGCCAGCAGCCAGGGGGCGAAAGGTACCTCCCTAGGCTACACCTTC. This encodes CASSQGAKGTSLGYTF. The V call is TRBV7-2, the J call TRBJ1-2, with TRBD1 identical over 8 bases. The J segment lost 8 bases and the V segment lost 5 bases, leaving 16 bases of the junction unmatched. The CDR3 extends over 16 amino acids. Per germline, CDR1 SGHTA and CDR2 FQGNSA.

The J gene is TRBJ2-1, the V gene TRBV18; TRBD2 matches at 11 bases. The trim removed 3 bases at V and 7 bases at J, leaving 5 bases unmatched. The V gene's germline CDR1 is KGHSH and CDR2 LQKENI. The CDR3 runs to 15 residues. CDR3 protein: CASSPVAGGQNEQFF. CDR3 DNA sequence: TGTGCCAGCTCACCGGTAGCGGGGGGGCAAAATGAGCAGTTCTTC.

This clonotype was counted a few times. The CDR3 DNA follows: TGTGCCAGCAGCCCTGAGGACATATATGGCTACACCTTC. Amino acids: CASSPEDIYGYTF. The chain is built from TRBV5-8 and TRBJ1-2; tentatively, D is TRBD1 (5 bases). Germline CDR1 is SGHTS and CDR2 is YDEGEE. CDR3 length equals 13 residues. V lost 4 bases and J lost 5, with 12 bases in between.

The chain recombines TRBV11-1 with TRBJ2-1; 12 bases are shared with TRBD2. CDR1 and CDR2 (germline): SGHAT, FQDESV (reference sequence). The CDR3 runs 16 residues. Germline trimming cut 4 bases from V and 5 bases from J; bases unmatched to any gene: 6. CDR3 sequence: CASSWLTSGGHNEQFF. The CDR3 region has the DNA TGTGCCAGCAGCTGGTTGACTAGCGGGGGTCACAATGAGCAGTTCTTC.

Only a few counts were recorded for this clonotype. The chain recombines TRBV15 with TRBJ2-7, with a tentative D call TRBD2 (5 bases). This CDR3 contains 15 residues. CDR1 and CDR2 (germline): LNHNV, YYDKDF (reference sequence). V lost 3 bases to trimming and J lost 5 bases, with 17 bases between them. The DNA for the CDR3 is TGTGCCACCAGCAGGCCCCACGGGGTCGTACACGAGCAGTACTTC. It specifies CATSRPHGVVHEQYF.

The chain links TRBV19 to TRBJ2-3; 7 bases align to TRBD1. The CDR3 extends over 13 amino acids. Per germline, CDR1 LNHDA and CDR2 SQIVND (reference sequence). CDR3 residues: CTTRGTSTDTQYF. Here the CDR3 DNA reads TGTACCACCAGGGGGACAAGCACAGATACGCAGTATTTT. The full variable domain, rest sourced from reference TRBV19 and TRBJ2-3, is DGGITQSPKYLFRKEGQNVTLSCEQNLNHDAMYWYRQDPGQGLRLIYYSQIVNDFQKGDIAEGYSVSREKKESFPLTVTSAQKNPTAFYLCTTRGTSTDTQYFGPGTRLTVL.

This clonotype was found a few times. J is TRBJ2-1 and V is TRBV4-2; D is perhaps TRBD2 (5 bases). CDR1 is LGHNA, CDR2 YNFKEQ, per germline. V gave up 3 bases and J gave up 3 bases, with 12 bases separating them. The CDR3 runs to 15 residues. The CDR3, as DNA: TGTGCCAGCAGCCAGTCTGAGGGAAGCTACAATGAGCAGTTCTTC. Protein sequence: CASSQSEGSYNEQFF.

This sequence joins TRBV20-1 and TRBJ1-1; D is possibly TRBD1 (6 bases). V gave up 7 bases and J gave up 4 bases, with 7 bases separating them. Germline V CDR1 and CDR2: DFQATT, SNEGSKA (reference sequence). This CDR3 is built from 10 residues. The CDR3 here is CSVRGTEAFF. DNA of the CDR3: TGCAGTGTCAGGGGCACTGAAGCTTTCTTT.

The chain employs TRBV6-5 and TRBJ2-7, with D perhaps TRBD1 or TRBD2 (5 bases each). Trimming took off 10 bases at V and 9 bases at J, with 28 bases between the two ends. This CDR3 is 15 amino acids long. Germline-derived CDR1 and CDR2 are MNHEY and SVGAGI. As DNA, the CDR3 is TGTGCCAACCCGGGACGGGAAAGGAGGCTTGACGGGCAGTACTTC. Its translation: CANPGRERRLDGQYF.

This clonotype was seen a handful of times. The CDR3 spells CASSEEGYGYTF. The CDR3 region has the DNA TGTGCCAGCAGTGAAGAGGGCTATGGCTACACCTTC. J is TRBJ1-2 and V is TRBV2; no clear D. Germline V gene sequence: CDR1 SNHLY, CDR2 FYNNEI. This CDR3 contains 12 residues. Between the trimmed V and J ends, which lost 1 base and 4 bases, there was a span of 4 bases.

This clonotype has only a few counts. The chain is built from TRBV10-3 and TRBJ2-5; 9 nucleotides match TRBD2. Germline V gene data show CDR1 as ENHRY and CDR2 as SYGVKD. CDR3 length: 14 amino acids. Unmatched junction bases numbered 4, after V lost 3 bases and J lost 5 bases. The CDR3 DNA sequence: TGTGCCATCAGTGACCGTAGCGGGAGTGAGACCCAGTACTTC. Translated: CAISDRSGSETQYF.

The chain joins TRBV5-1 to TRBJ2-5; 10 bases map to TRBD2. CDR1 is SGHRS, CDR2 YFSETQ, per germline. Trimming took 0 bases from V and 5 from J; bases not matched to a gene: 13. The CDR3 loop spans 18 amino acids. CDR3 region: CASSLAGLAGGQGETQYF. The CDR3 nucleotides read TGCGCCAGCAGCTTGGCCGGCTTAGCGGGGGGCCAAGGGGAGACCCAGTACTTC.

This clonotype showed up many times. The chain has TRBV10-3 and TRBJ2-3, with 8 bases aligning to TRBD2. Germline V gene sequence: CDR1 ENHRY, CDR2 SYGVKD. This CDR3 spans 14 amino acids. After removal of 11 bases from V and 2 bases from J, the junction contained 9 bases not matched to a gene. The CDR3 region is CASSAGGDTDTQYF. DNA for the CDR3: TGTGCCTCCAGCGCGGGGGGTGACACAGATACGCAGTATTTT.

The genes are TRBV20-1 and TRBJ2-3, with TRBD1 as a possible D gene (5 bases). V lost 3 bases and J 0 bases, leaving 10 bases between the germline ends. The CDR3 totals 14 residues. Germline CDR1 is DFQATT and CDR2 is SNEGSKA (reference sequence). As DNA, the CDR3 is TGCAGTGCTAGTTCGACAGTTAGCACAGATACGCAGTATTTT. Translation: CSASSTVSTDTQYF.

This chain uses TRBV24-1 with TRBJ2-1, with 9 bases aligning to TRBD2. This CDR3 is 16 amino acids long. Trimming cost V 6 bases and J 6 bases; bases outside gene matches: 11. The germline CDR1 and CDR2 sequences are KGHDR and SFDVKD. CDR3 DNA: TGTGCCACCAGTCCCTTCAAAGCGGGAGGAGGCAATGAGCAGTTCTTC. As protein: CATSPFKAGGGNEQFF.

The J gene is TRBJ2-4, the V gene TRBV9; D remains unclear. Looked up from germline, CDR1 is SGDLS and CDR2 is YYNGEE. V was shortened by 0 bases and J by 13 bases, with 17 bases between the two germline ends. The CDR3 contains 14 residues. The CDR3 coding sequence is TGTGCCAGCAGCGTAGTGACTTCGGAAGATGAGCAGTACTTC. Its protein product is CASSVVTSEDEQYF.

The count of this clonotype is one. The chain combines TRBV12-3 or TRBV12-4 with TRBJ2-4; D perhaps matches TRBD1 (6 bases). The end of the DNA fits TRBJ2-5 better, so the J call may be wrong. This CDR3 is 17 amino acids long. CDR3 in DNA: TGTGCCAGCACCGAAAGGGCCCCCGGGACATCTTGGGAGACCCAGTACTTC. This translates into CASTERAPGTSWETQYF.

The rearrangement links TRBV4-3 to TRBJ2-4; no clear D gene. The J call is in doubt because the DNA end fits TRBJ2-7 better. CDR3 size: 16 residues. CDR1 and CDR2 from the germline V gene are LGHNA and YSLEER. The CDR3 protein is CASSQDYRALDYEQYF. In DNA form, the CDR3 reads TGCGCCAGCAGCCAAGATTATCGGGCTCTTGATTACGAGCAGTACTTC.

The V and J genes are TRBV20-1 and TRBJ2-1; 15 nucleotides agree with TRBD2. The junction had 8 bases not matched to a gene; V was cut back by 5 bases and J by 15 bases. This CDR3 has 13 amino acids. The germline CDR1 and CDR2 sequences are DFQATT and SNEGSKA (reference sequence). DNA for the CDR3: TGCAGTGCTTCCGGGACTAGCGGGAGGTTAGCGTTCTTC. It is translated as CSASGTSGRLAFF.

This clonotype was seen a few times. DNA of the CDR3: TGTGCCAGCAGTGAGGGGACAGTGTGCAAGCAGTACTTC. It is translated as CASSEGTVCKQYF. The rearrangement links TRBV2 to TRBJ2-7, with 7 positions matching TRBD1. Germline-derived CDR1 and CDR2 are SNHLY and FYNNEI. This CDR3 comprises 13 residues. V lost 3 bases and J lost 8; bases outside the gene matches: 7.

This clonotype has ten or more counts. V usage is TRBV12-3 or TRBV12-4 and J usage is TRBJ2-5; possible D gene TRBD2, 5 bases. The V and J ends lost 2 bases and 2 bases respectively, with 6 bases between them. The CDR3 has 13 residues. This CDR3 is CASSLWEQETQYF. The CDR3 DNA is TGTGCCAGCAGTTTATGGGAGCAAGAGACCCAGTACTTC.

The chain couples TRBV10-3 to TRBJ2-3; 13 bases align to TRBD2. This CDR3 comprises 17 residues. V gave up 3 bases and J gave up 6 bases; unmatched junction bases: 9. CDR1 is ENHRY and CDR2 is SYGVKD in the germline V gene. CDR3: CAISDYGTSGVSDTQYF. DNA of the CDR3: TGTGCCATCAGTGACTACGGGACTAGCGGGGTGAGCGATACGCAGTATTTT.

The chain uses TRBV2 and TRBJ2-5, with TRBD2 identical over 12 bases. The CDR3 is 16 residues long. In germline, CDR1 is SNHLY, CDR2 FYNNEI. The trim removed 9 bases at V and 4 bases at J, leaving 12 bases unmatched. CDR3 nucleotides: TGTGCCAGTTGGCCCCGGACTAGCGGGGATGGAGAGACCCAGTACTTC. Its translation is CASWPRTSGDGETQYF.

This chain links TRBV20-1 with TRBJ1-4, with a tentative D call TRBD1 (6 bases). Germline CDR1 DFQATT, CDR2 SNEGSKA (reference sequence). The CDR3 totals 13 residues. Trimming removed 5 bases from V and 7 bases from J, with 14 bases in between. CDR3 in amino acids: CSASTGNVEKLFF. In DNA, the CDR3 is TGCAGTGCTTCGACAGGCAACGTTGAAAAACTGTTTTTT.

The V gene is TRBV2, the J gene TRBJ2-3, with TRBD2 matching 14 bases. CDR1 is SNHLY and CDR2 is FYNNEI in the germline V gene. V shed 7 bases and J 3 bases; nucleotides not matched to a gene: 3. There are 15 residues in the CDR3. The CDR3 DNA is TGTGCCAGCAACGGACTAGCGGGGGGAACAGATACGCAGTATTTT. Amino acids: CASNGLAGGTDTQYF. Combining the CDR3 with reference TRBV2 and TRBJ2-3 gives the whole variable domain EPEVTQTPSHQVTQMGQEVILRCVPISNHLYFYWYRQILGQKVEFLVSFYNNEISEKSEIFDDQFSVERPDGSNFTLKIRSTKLEDSAMYFCASNGLAGGTDTQYFGPGTRLTVL.

This clonotype has at least ten counts. The rearrangement links TRBV12-3 or TRBV12-4 to TRBJ1-2, with D hard to call. Trimming removed 5 bases at V and 2 bases at J, with 6 bases between. CDR3 length equals 12 residues. The CDR3 is CASSQQNYGYTF. The DNA of the CDR3 is TGTGCCAGCAGTCAACAGAACTATGGCTACACCTTC.

The chain recombines TRBV4-3 with TRBJ2-3, with unresolved D. V shed 1 base and J shed 2 bases, with 10 bases lying between them. The CDR3 runs 15 residues. CDR1 is LGHNA, CDR2 YSLEER, per germline. The CDR3 DNA sequence: TGCGCCAGCAGCCAAGGACCGCTCCCCACAGATACGCAGTATTTT. It yields the protein CASSQGPLPTDTQYF.